The 15 T cell receptor beta chains below were found in one sample sequenced in a study of blood T cell repertoires in COVID-19. Here immunoSEQ multiplex PCR was the method, and the copy in TCRdb shows in-frame clones only, minus some. The repertoire includes about 59,000 clones, roughly nine tenths of them detected once, and around 9.4% sits in the top ten. Sequencing was carried out using peripheral blood. These receptors all come from a human donor in a cohort sampled during active COVID-19.

The chain links TRBV30 to TRBJ2-1, with 8 nucleotides matching TRBD2. The V gene's germline CDR1 is GTSNPN and CDR2 SVGIG (reference sequence). V lost 3 bases, J lost 4 bases, and 11 bases stayed unmatched. CDR3 length: 16 amino acids. This CDR3 is CAWSAPGGLIYNEQFF. The DNA of the CDR3 is TGTGCCTGGAGCGCGCCGGGGGGGTTGATATACAATGAGCAGTTCTTC.

Here the CDR3 DNA reads TGTGCCAGCAGTTCCCGGGGGACAGGGGGCTATGGCTACACCTTC. Protein product: CASSSRGTGGYGYTF. The chain combines TRBV28 with TRBJ1-2; 11 bases are shared with TRBD1. V was clipped by 4 bases and J by 4 bases; unmatched bases: 5. This CDR3 has 15 residues. The germline V gene has CDR1 MDHEN and CDR2 SYDVKM.

V usage is TRBV18 and J usage is TRBJ2-5, with TRBD2 identical over 9 bases. Germline CDR1 is KGHSH and CDR2 is LQKENI. The V gene end was trimmed by 1 base and the J gene end by 1 base; junction bases not matched to a gene: 4. The CDR3 totals 16 residues. The CDR3 DNA follows: TGTGCCAGCTCACCACTCCCGACTAGCGGCCAAGAGACCCAGTACTTC. As protein: CASSPLPTSGQETQYF.

The chain combines TRBV5-1 with TRBJ2-3, with 9 bases aligning to TRBD1. The CDR3 totals 17 residues. Germline loops: CDR1 SGHRS, CDR2 YFSETQ. Losses at the gene ends were 0 bases for V and 4 bases for J; bases not matched to a gene: 9. The CDR3 coding sequence is TGCGCCAGCAGCTTGGCCGCCGGGACAGGGAGGGCAGATACGCAGTATTTT. Its translation is CASSLAAGTGRADTQYF.

The V gene is TRBV2, the J gene TRBJ1-5; unclear D gene. The ends were cut back, 6 bases at V and 4 bases at J, with 22 bases in the middle. CDR1 is SNHLY and CDR2 is FYNNEI in the germline V gene. The CDR3 spans 17 residues. This CDR3 is CASRAGRRRALNQPQHF. The CDR3 bases are TGTGCCAGCAGGGCCGGACGGAGGCGGGCCCTTAATCAGCCCCAGCATTTT.

The rearrangement uses TRBV29-1 and TRBJ2-1, with D perhaps TRBD1 (5 bases). This CDR3 is 15 amino acids long. Germline CDR1 reads SQVTM; CDR2 reads ANQGSEA. The V gene lost 1 base and the J gene lost 3 bases, with 13 bases spanning the gap. The CDR3 nucleotides read TGCAGCGTTGAAGGTGGGGCAGCACGCTACAATGAGCAGTTCTTC. This codes for CSVEGGAARYNEQFF.

V gene TRBV2 combines with J gene TRBJ2-2, with D possibly matching TRBD2 (6 bases). Germline CDR1 SNHLY, CDR2 FYNNEI. V was cut by 4 bases and J by 1 base, with 10 bases left in between. This CDR3 region has 15 residues. The CDR3 protein is CASSGGLWNTGELFF. Written as DNA, the CDR3 is TGTGCCAGCAGTGGGGGACTTTGGAACACCGGGGAGCTGTTTTTT.

V gene TRBV28 combines with J gene TRBJ1-2; D might be TRBD1 (6 bases). The germline V gene has CDR1 MDHEN and CDR2 SYDVKM. The CDR3 length is 13 residues. V lost 2 bases and J 12 bases, leaving 16 bases between the germline ends. The chain's CDR3 is CASSLTGFFNNTF. CDR3 in DNA: TGTGCCAGCAGTTTAACAGGGTTCTTTAATAACACCTTC.

The rearrangement uses TRBV7-8 and TRBJ1-4; D not resolved. The CDR3 totals 14 residues. V was pared by 3 bases and J by 4 bases, with 9 bases between. The germline V gene has CDR1 SGHVS and CDR2 FQNEAQ. CDR3 protein: CASSFWADNEKLFF. The CDR3 DNA is TGTGCCAGCAGCTTTTGGGCAGATAATGAAAAACTGTTTTTT.

This rearrangement joins TRBV19 to TRBJ2-7, with 9 positions matching TRBD1. From germline, CDR1 is LNHDA and CDR2 SQIVND (reference sequence). The trim removed 8 bases at V and 5 bases at J, leaving 7 bases unmatched. The CDR3 consists of 13 residues. The CDR3, as DNA: TGTGCCAGTTCGCCGGGACAGGGTGACGAGCAGTACTTC. This gives the protein CASSPGQGDEQYF.

This chain joins TRBV27 and TRBJ1-1, with D perhaps TRBD1 (5 bases). This CDR3 contains 14 residues. The germline CDR1 and CDR2 sequences are MNHEY and SMNVEV (reference sequence). V lost 0 bases and J lost 4, with 9 bases in between. CDR3: CASSLSRVGTEAFF. As DNA, the CDR3 is TGTGCCAGCAGTTTATCCAGGGTTGGCACTGAAGCTTTCTTT.

This chain joins TRBV2 and TRBJ2-5, with 11 bases aligning to TRBD2. In germline, CDR1 is SNHLY, CDR2 FYNNEI. Unmatched junction bases numbered 5, after V lost 6 bases and J lost 2 bases. The CDR3 totals 15 residues. The CDR3 DNA reads TGTGCCAGCAGACCGGGACTAGCGGTTCAAGAGACCCAGTACTTC. Its protein product is CASRPGLAVQETQYF.

This chain joins TRBV12-3 or TRBV12-4 and TRBJ2-5; TRBD2 is a possible D gene (6 bases). The CDR3 runs to 11 residues. V was clipped by 2 bases and J by 9 bases, with 7 bases between them. The CDR3 sequence: CASSLSGAQYF. For the CDR3, the DNA is TGTGCCAGCAGTTTATCGGGGGCCCAGTACTTC.

The chain carries TRBV7-9 and TRBJ2-2; D is possibly TRBD1 (6 bases). V dropped 5 bases and J dropped 0 bases, with 19 bases sitting between them. The CDR3 loop spans 18 amino acids. Germline V lookup: CDR1 SEHNR, CDR2 FQNEAQ (reference sequence). CDR3 coding DNA: TGTGCCAGCAGCACCTCCGATTTCAGGGGAACGAACACCGGGGAGCTGTTTTTT. Protein product: CASSTSDFRGTNTGELFF.

This rearrangement joins TRBV13 to TRBJ2-1; 11 bases fit TRBD2. Germline values: CDR1 PRHDT, CDR2 FYEKMQ (reference sequence). The ends lost 5 bases at V and 12 bases at J; junction bases unmatched: 15. This CDR3 is built from 16 residues. CDR3 bases: TGTGCCAGCAGCCCCTCTACTAGCGGGAGAATTGGTGCGCAGTTCTTC. The encoded protein is CASSPSTSGRIGAQFF.